This T cell receptor (beta chain) was sequenced in a study of blood T cell repertoires in COVID-19. The wider study: Sites in the United States, Italy and Spain provided acute and convalescent COVID-19 samples. PBMCs, B-cell-depleted T cells, or T cells were the source of the cDNA or gDNA that made up the material.

Original data processing: By means of reference gene primer amplification, nucleated cell counts were estimated. The protocol was immunoSEQ multiplex PCR, while the TCRdb copy is restricted to in-frame clones and leaves out a portion. V, J and clone size are taken as reported in that table, and D and trimming were inferred from the DNA itself. The repertoire has approximately 110,000 clones, roughly 85% of them found once; the top ten carry approximately 15%. Germline V gene lookup returns CDR1 LGHNA and CDR2 YSLEER. The V end lost 4 bases, the J end lost 0 bases, and 10 bases lay between the germline ends. There are 15 residues in the CDR3.

This sequence was found in an elderly woman with acute or convalescent COVID-19. The chain carries TRBV4-3 and TRBJ2-1; no clear D. The specimen sequenced was peripheral blood. The chain's CDR3 is CASSRLVSSYNEQFF. The CDR3 DNA sequence: TGCGCCAGCAGCCGATTAGTGAGCTCCTACAATGAGCAGTTCTTC.